A selection of T cell receptor beta chains follows, all from one sample in a study of blood T cell repertoires in COVID-19. Assay: immunoSEQ multiplex PCR; the TCRdb copy retains only in-frame clones and omits some. In the table there are 250,000 to 350,000 clones, around 87% of which are singletons. Sequenced: peripheral blood. The source of these receptors is a woman between 45 and 60 years old who had recovered from COVID-19. CDR3s include the opening cysteine and the closing phenylalanine or tryptophan. D genes are given only for firm matches. Clone size, where shown, is once, few, many, or a class for clones that have expanded.

>.|.|TRBV7-6|TRBJ2-3
TGTGCCAGCAGCTCGAGGGGGGGCACGCAGTATTTT
CASSSRGGTQYF
>.|few|TRBV4-2|TRBJ1-2
TGTGCCAGCAGCCCCCTGGGGGGGCCCTCTAACTATGGCTACACCTTC
CASSPLGGPSNYGYTF
>.|.|TRBV18|TRBJ2-7
TGTGCCAGCTCACCAAGGAGACAGTCCGCCTACGAGCAGTACTTC
CASSPRRQSAYEQYF
>TRBD1|.|TRBV7-2|TRBJ1-2
TGTGCCAGCAGCCACGACAGGGAGTATGGCTACACCTTC
CASSHDREYGYTF
>TRBD1|.|TRBV12-3/TRBV12-4|TRBJ1-2
TGTGCCAGCAGGGGACAGGGCTATGGCTACACCTTC
CASRGQGYGYTF
>TRBD2|.|TRBV19|TRBJ2-3
TGTGCCAGTAGTAGGACTAGCGGGAGGGATACGCAGTATTTT
CASSRTSGRDTQYF
>TRBD1|.|TRBV3-1/TRBV3-2|TRBJ2-3
TGTGCCAGCAGCCAGACAGGGACAGATACGCAGTATTTT
CASSQTGTDTQYF
>.|.|TRBV19|TRBJ1-3
TGTGCCAGTAGTAACAAAGTTTCTCTCTCTGGAAACACCATATATTTT
CASSNKVSLSGNTIYF
>TRBD2|.|TRBV9|TRBJ2-1
TGTGCCAGCAGCGGATCCGGGACTAAAGAATTAGAGCAGTTCTTC
CASSGSGTKELEQFF
>TRBD2|.|TRBV4-2|TRBJ2-1
TGTGCCAGCAGCCAAGTACTCCTCGGGACTAGCGGGAACCACAATGAGCAGTTCTTC
CASSQVLLGTSGNHNEQFF
>TRBD1|.|TRBV7-2|TRBJ1-6
TGTGCCAGCAGCTTAGGACAGGGTGGCAATTCACCCCTCCACTTT
CASSLGQGGNSPLHF
>TRBD1|once|TRBV19|TRBJ2-7
TGTGCCAGTAGTAATTGGAGGGACAGGAGGGACGAGCAGTACTTC
CASSNWRDRRDEQYF
>.|.|TRBV2|TRBJ1-2
TGTGCCAGCAGGGAGGACAGAACCAACTATGGCTACACCTTC
CASREDRTNYGYTF
>TRBD2|.|TRBV6-5|TRBJ2-7
TGTGCCAGCAGTACCCTAGCGGGGGGCCCCTACGAGCAGTACTTC
CASSTLAGGPYEQYF
>.|.|TRBV30|TRBJ1-6
TGTGCCTGGAGTGTCCCAAATTCACCCCTCCACTTT
CAWSVPNSPLHF
>.|.|TRBV3-1/TRBV3-2|TRBJ2-1
TGTGCCAGCAGCCAAGTTAGGGGCGGTGAGCAGTTCTTC
CASSQVRGGEQFF
>TRBD1|.|TRBV29-1|TRBJ2-7
TGCAGCGTTGTGACAGGGAACTCCTACGAGCAGTACTTC
CSVVTGNSYEQYF
>.|.|TRBV30|TRBJ1-2
TGTGCCTGGAAGTCAGGGTTGGATGGCTACACCTTC
CAWKSGLDGYTF
>TRBD1|.|TRBV7-9|TRBJ2-7
TGTGCCAGCAGCCCGCCTTTGGGACAGCCCTACGAGCAGTACTTC
CASSPPLGQPYEQYF
>TRBD2|.|TRBV7-2|TRBJ2-3
TGTGCCAGCAGCTACCGAGCGGGGCGCACAGATACGCAGTATTTT
CASSYRAGRTDTQYF
>TRBD1|.|TRBV5-1|TRBJ2-2
TGCGCCAGCAGCCCACAGGGGTTAGGCGGGGAGCTGTTTTTT
CASSPQGLGGELFF
>TRBD2|.|TRBV9|TRBJ2-2
TGTGCCAGCAGCCTTAGCCTAGCGGGGGGTTCAAGGGCCGGGGAGCTGTTTTTT
CASSLSLAGGSRAGELFF
>TRBD1|once|TRBV10-3|TRBJ2-7
TGTGCCATCAGTGAGCACGGGGACAGATACAAACTAACCTACGAGCAGTACTTC
CAISEHGDRYKLTYEQYF
>.|.|TRBV11-2|TRBJ1-2
TGTGCCAGCAGCTTAGGGAGAGACTATGGCTACACCTTC
CASSLGRDYGYTF
>.|.|TRBV5-6|TRBJ1-1
TGTGCCAGCAGCTTGGTGGTACTTGGGAACACTGAAGCTTTCTTT
CASSLVVLGNTEAFF
>.|.|TRBV5-6|TRBJ2-7
TGTGCCAGCAGCCTCGACAGAGCCTACGAGCAGTACTTC
CASSLDRAYEQYF
>.|.|TRBV7-9|TRBJ1-6
TGTGCCAGCAGCTTATCCTTAGGGGCGGGGAGATCACCCCTCCACTTT
CASSLSLGAGRSPLHF
>TRBD1|many|TRBV27|TRBJ1-4
TGTGCCAGCAGTCAACAGGGGGTCACTAATGAAAAACTGTTTTTT
CASSQQGVTNEKLFF